A single sample gave rise to the 9 T cell receptor beta chains below, sequenced in a study of blood T cell repertoires in COVID-19. Data came from immunoSEQ multiplex PCR; TCRdb stores just in-frame clones and leaves some out. Here the sample spans about 170,000 clones, 80% to 85% being singletons. Sequenced input: peripheral blood. Receptor source: a human donor with acute or convalescent COVID-19. The donor label of this sample is uncertain.

This chain connects TRBV5-4 to TRBJ1-1; the D is unclear. With 6 bases removed from V and 3 bases from J, the gap between germline ends came to 18 bases. Germline values: CDR1 SGHNT, CDR2 YYREEE (reference sequence). CDR3 size: 15 residues. DNA for the CDR3: TGTGCCAGCACCACCTTTAGGACGGGAGACACTGAAGCTTTCTTT. As protein: CASTTFRTGDTEAFF.

Note on this clone: An end of the junction differs from the germline gene, which may be a read error. The chain uses TRBV6-1 and TRBJ2-5; D is unclear. The CDR3 loop spans 12 amino acids. CDR1 and CDR2 from the germline V gene are MNHNS and SASEGT. In DNA form, the CDR3 reads TGTGCCAGCAGTGATCGAATGGAGAGCCAGTACTTC. Its protein is CASSDRMESQYF.

Only one count was recorded for this clone. The V gene is TRBV5-1, the J gene TRBJ2-1, with TRBD2 matching 11 bases. The CDR3 runs to 15 residues. Losses at the gene ends were 2 bases for V and 2 bases for J; bases not matched to a gene: 0. Germline V gives CDR1 SGHRS, CDR2 YFSETQ. The CDR3 reads CASSFSGGAYNEQFF. As DNA, the CDR3 is TGCGCCAGCAGCTTTAGCGGGGGGGCCTACAATGAGCAGTTCTTC.

The V call is TRBV3-1 (or the pseudogene TRBV3-2), the J call TRBJ1-5; D perhaps matches TRBD1 (5 bases). The germline V gene encodes CDR1 LGHDT and CDR2 YNNKEL (reference sequence). Trimming took 5 bases from V and 7 from J, leaving 18 bases between them. The CDR3 totals 15 residues. In nucleotides, the CDR3 is TGTGCCAGCAGCGGGGGGGTGCAGGGTCTACAGCCCCAGCATTTT. As protein: CASSGGVQGLQPQHF.

The gene calls are TRBV6-6 and TRBJ2-7; TRBD2 aligns across 10 bases. The CDR3 consists of 16 residues. J lost 1 base, V lost 0 bases, and 3 bases had no gene match. Germline CDR1 and CDR2: MNHNY and SVGAGI (reference sequence). The CDR3 DNA follows: TGTGCCAGCAGTTACTCGGAAGCGGGAGGGTCCTACGAGCAGTACTTC. Its translation is CASSYSEAGGSYEQYF.

This clone was observed a single time. CDR3 amino acids: CASSPTGDQPQHF. The CDR3 coding sequence is TGTGCCAGCAGCCCAACAGGGGATCAGCCCCAGCATTTT. The chain employs TRBV7-9 and TRBJ1-5; 7 positions agree with TRBD1. V lost 5 bases and J lost 5; bases outside the gene matches: 3. Germline CDR1 reads SEHNR; CDR2 reads FQNEAQ (reference sequence). CDR3 length equals 13 residues.

This chain connects TRBV9 to TRBJ2-1; 10 bases are shared with TRBD2. Germline V gives CDR1 SGDLS, CDR2 YYNGEE. The CDR3 has 16 residues. The trim removed 1 base at V and 8 bases at J, leaving 9 bases unmatched. CDR3 DNA: TGTGCCAGCAGCGTATTAGCGGGGGGTAAAGGGGATGAGCAGTTCTTC. It codes for CASSVLAGGKGDEQFF.

This clone was seen only a few times. The chain links TRBV6-6 to TRBJ1-1; the D is unclear. The CDR3 consists of 16 residues. V lost 2 bases to trimming and J lost 0 bases, with 13 bases between them. Germline CDR1 and CDR2: MNHNY and SVGAGI (reference sequence). The CDR3 protein is CASSYRAGRLNTEAFF. DNA of the CDR3: TGTGCCAGCAGTTACCGCGCAGGCCGCTTGAACACTGAAGCTTTCTTT.

The table lists this clone with a count of one. This chain links TRBV28 with TRBJ1-5, with D unclear. Germline V gene lookup returns CDR1 MDHEN and CDR2 SYDVKM. The CDR3 loop spans 15 amino acids. V dropped 3 bases and J dropped 5 bases, with 14 bases sitting between them. CDR3 amino acids: CASSLRLRRDQPQHF. CDR3 nucleotide sequence: TGTGCCAGCAGTTTGAGGCTCCGGCGGGATCAGCCCCAGCATTTT.